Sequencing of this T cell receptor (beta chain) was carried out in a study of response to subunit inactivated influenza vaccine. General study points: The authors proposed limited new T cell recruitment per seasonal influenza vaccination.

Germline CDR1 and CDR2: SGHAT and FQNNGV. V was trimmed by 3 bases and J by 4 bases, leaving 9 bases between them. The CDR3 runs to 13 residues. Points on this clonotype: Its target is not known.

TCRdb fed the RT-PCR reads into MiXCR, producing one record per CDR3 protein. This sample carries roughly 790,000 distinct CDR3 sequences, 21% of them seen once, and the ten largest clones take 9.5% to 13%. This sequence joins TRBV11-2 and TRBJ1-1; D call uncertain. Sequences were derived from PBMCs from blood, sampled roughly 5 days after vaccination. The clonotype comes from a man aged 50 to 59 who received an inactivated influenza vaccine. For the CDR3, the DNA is TGTGCCAGCAGCTTTCTACAGAGCACTGAAGCTTTCTTT. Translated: CASSFLQSTEAFF. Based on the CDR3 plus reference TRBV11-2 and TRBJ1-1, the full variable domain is EAGVAQSPRYKIIEKRQSVAFWCNPISGHATLYWYQQILGQGPKLLIQFQNNGVVDDSQLPKDRFSAERLKGVDSTLKIQPAKLEDSAVYLCASSFLQSTEAFFGQGTRLTVV.